The 15 T cell receptor beta chains below were found in one sample sequenced in a study of cytomegalovirus exposure and HLA in healthy donors. PCR was performed using 60 Vbeta and 13 Jbeta primers. Profiling relied on immunoSEQ multiplex PCR, and the TCRdb table lists in-frame clones only, not all of them. The sample carries 140,000 or so clones, about four fifths recorded once. Sequencing was carried out using PBMCs. These receptors all come from a woman between 18 and 30 years old in good health and CMV-seropositive.

V and J are TRBV6-1 and TRBJ2-2; 8 nucleotides match TRBD2. The CDR3 length is 15 residues. Unmatched junction bases numbered 3, after V lost 3 bases and J lost 3 bases. Germline loops: CDR1 MNHNS, CDR2 SASEGT. CDR3 residues: CASSERRGDTGELFF. The CDR3 DNA is TGTGCCAGCAGTGAGAGGCGGGGGGACACCGGGGAGCTGTTTTTT.

To note about this clone: Germline is not matched at one junction end, which may reflect a read error. The V call is TRBV7-9, the J call TRBJ1-2; tentative D call: TRBD1 (5 bases). The CDR3 is 15 amino acids. Germline values: CDR1 SEHNR, CDR2 FQNEAQ (reference sequence). In DNA, the CDR3 is TGTTCCAGCAGCTCCCCCACGGGGGGTGACTATGGCTACACCTTC. As protein: CSSSSPTGGDYGYTF.

V and J are TRBV6-6 and TRBJ2-3; 7 nucleotides line up with TRBD2. Germline V lookup: CDR1 MNHNY, CDR2 SVGAGI (reference sequence). The trim removed 3 bases at V and 0 bases at J, leaving 3 bases unmatched. This CDR3 region has 15 residues. The CDR3 spells CASSYSGLSTDTQYF. In nucleotides, the CDR3 is TGTGCCAGCAGTTATTCGGGACTAAGCACAGATACGCAGTATTTT.

The genes are TRBV6-5 and TRBJ1-1; D might be TRBD1 (6 bases). This CDR3 spans 15 amino acids. Germline CDR1 MNHEY, CDR2 SVGAGI. Trimming cost V 5 bases and J 1 base, with 14 bases left between them. CDR3 sequence: CASSPQGWGNTEAFF. CDR3 DNA sequence: TGTGCCAGCAGTCCTCAGGGGTGGGGGAACACTGAAGCTTTCTTT.

This clone was counted a few times. The rearrangement joins TRBV6-1 to TRBJ2-5; tentatively, D is TRBD2 (6 bases). Looked up from germline, CDR1 is MNHNS and CDR2 is SASEGT. CDR3 length: 11 residues. The CDR3 spells CAWYEEGTQYF. As DNA, the CDR3 is TGTGCGTGGTACGAGGAGGGGACCCAGTACTTC.

V usage is TRBV6-5 and J usage is TRBJ1-1; 10 positions agree with TRBD1. CDR1 MNHEY and CDR2 SVGAGI come from the germline V gene. Unmatched junction bases numbered 4, after V lost 4 bases and J lost 5 bases. This CDR3 is built from 14 residues. CDR3 nucleotides: TGTGCCAGCAGTTGGACAGGGGGTAATACTGAAGCTTTCTTT. This encodes CASSWTGGNTEAFF.

This chain joins TRBV6-7 and TRBJ1-1; 12 nucleotides line up with TRBD1. TRBV6-7 is marked as an open reading frame, function uncertain. The CDR3 contains 15 residues. The ends lost 2 bases at V and 5 bases at J; junction bases unmatched: 3. CDR3 sequence (DNA): TGTGCCAGCAGTTACGGGGACAGGGGGCAAACTGAAGCTTTCTTT. As protein: CASSYGDRGQTEAFF.

This clone is a singleton in its sample. This sequence joins TRBV5-6 and TRBJ2-5, with 12 bases that match TRBD1. The J call may not be correct, given that the DNA end is closer to TRBJ2-7. The germline V gene has CDR1 SGHDT and CDR2 YYEEEE. The CDR3 sequence is 16 residues long. CDR3 sequence: CASSLRTGTGGREQYF. The DNA of the CDR3 is TGTGCCAGCAGCTTGCGGACCGGGACAGGGGGCCGCGAGCAGTACTTC.

The chain carries TRBV7-9 and TRBJ1-2, with D maybe TRBD1 (5 bases). Trimming stripped 0 bases from V and 5 bases from J, with 13 bases between. Per germline, CDR1 SEHNR and CDR2 FQNEAQ (reference sequence). The CDR3 is 15 residues long. CDR3 coding DNA: TGTGCCAGCAGCTTAGCCCAGGGAGGTCGGTATGGCTACACCTTC. Encoded protein: CASSLAQGGRYGYTF.

The V and J genes are TRBV27 and TRBJ1-2, with 7 bases that match TRBD1. Trimming at V came to 5 bases and at J to 1 base, leaving 4 bases not matched to a gene. Germline assignment: CDR1 MNHEY and CDR2 SMNVEV (reference sequence). CDR3 length: 14 amino acids. The CDR3 nucleotides are TGTGCCAGCAGTCCCCAGGGGGATAACTATGGCTACACCTTC. Its translation: CASSPQGDNYGYTF.

This rearrangement joins TRBV6-5 to TRBJ1-2; 7 bases map to TRBD1. Germline lookup yields CDR1 MNHEY and CDR2 SVGAGI. V trimming: 5 bases; J trimming: 5 bases; junction bases outside the gene matches: 11. The CDR3 length is 15 residues. CDR3 sequence (DNA): TGTGCCAGCAGTCCCAGGGACAGTGGGCTTTATGGCTACACCTTC. This sequence encodes CASSPRDSGLYGYTF.

The V call is TRBV28, the J call TRBJ2-7; D might be TRBD2 (5 bases). The CDR3 contains 14 residues. Looked up from germline, CDR1 is MDHEN and CDR2 is SYDVKM. Trimming took 3 bases from V and 0 from J, leaving 9 bases between them. CDR3 sequence reads: CASSFEGTSYEQYF. CDR3 bases: TGTGCCAGCAGTTTCGAGGGCACCTCCTACGAGCAGTACTTC. The variable domain in full, with the rest retrieved from reference TRBV28 and TRBJ2-7, is DVKVTQSSRYLVKRTGEKVFLECVQDMDHENMFWYRQDPGLGLRLIYFSYDVKMKEKGDIPEGYSVSREKKERFSLILESASTNQTSMYLCASSFEGTSYEQYFGPGTRLTVT.

The chain is built from TRBV6-1 and TRBJ1-1, with D uncertain. Germline V lookup: CDR1 MNHNS, CDR2 SASEGT. The CDR3 covers 15 residues. V dropped 5 bases and J dropped 2 bases, with 15 bases sitting between them. CDR3 protein: CASSHLGILNTEAFF. Written as DNA, the CDR3 is TGTGCCAGCAGTCACCTCGGGATTTTAAACACTGAAGCTTTCTTT.

This clone showed up just once. Other DNA sequences of this sample code for an identical CDR3. V gene TRBV28 combines with J gene TRBJ2-7; the D gene is possibly TRBD2 (5 bases). The length of the CDR3 is 13 residues. V was trimmed by 2 bases and J by 2 bases, leaving 7 bases between them. Germline CDR1 reads MDHEN; CDR2 reads SYDVKM. The CDR3 coding sequence is TGTGCCAGCAGTTTAGCGGGCGCCTACGAGCAGTACTTC. It translates to CASSLAGAYEQYF.

Note on this clone: It is unclear where the CDR3 begins or ends on the DNA, so no DNA is shown, and the CDR3 is as TCRdb lists it. J is TRBJ1-2 and V is TRBV29-1; the DNA was not used to check the table's D call, TRBD1. The CDR3 is 11 amino acids long, termini counted. Per the germline V gene, CDR1 is SQVTM and CDR2 is ANQGSEA. Here the CDR3 reads CSVEVGRGITF.